The clone carrying this T cell receptor beta chain was counted a single time. Its antigen remains unknown. The data stem from a study of shared clonotypes between healthy human individuals. Study as a whole: CD8 memory received one plate per donor, CD8 naive two, CD4 memory three and CD4 naive three.

Naive CD8 cells comprised CD45RO-negative, CCR7-positively selected cells, excluding terminally differentiated effector memory CD45RA+ cells. Generated by immunoSEQ multiplex PCR, the TCRdb table keeps only in-frame clones and is missing some. The sample includes roughly 2 million clones, about 95% of them seen just once. This CDR3 is built from 16 residues. Germline V gene sequence: CDR1 MNHNS, CDR2 SASEGT. J was trimmed by 7 bases and V by 2 bases; bases with no gene match: 10. Broader study findings: Blood was the only sampled material, and tissue repertoires likely differ.

This chain joins TRBV6-1 and TRBJ2-2; 7 bases fit TRBD2. Specimen: naive CD8+ T cells sorted from blood. This TCR was recovered from a young man in good health. The CDR3 here is CASSEHLAEVNGELFF. The CDR3, as DNA: TGTGCCAGCAGTGAACATCTAGCGGAGGTCAACGGGGAGCTGTTTTTT.